This is a list of T cell receptor beta chains from one sample in a study of siplizumab effects on memory and regulatory T cells. Some clones are missing from TCRdb's copy, which holds only in-frame ones; the method was immunoSEQ multiplex PCR. Altogether about 26,000 clones are present, around 83% being singletons, with the ten largest covering approximately 24%. The material sequenced was memory CD4+ T cells sorted from blood. The receptors come from a human donor in good health. Both conserved end residues are trimmed from each CDR3.

v_call,cdr3_length,cdr3_aa
TRBV9,10,ASSVGYYGYT
TRBV5-1,13,ASSLAGTDMGEQY
TRBV2,11,ASTDRRQETQY
TRBV7-8,13,ASSQTGTGFGEQF
TRBV6-1,13,ASSALGGTKNIQY
TRBV2,12,ASSPLWTPSTQY
TRBV5-4,11,ASSGTPQETQY
TRBV4-3,11,ASSQTTGNTIY
TRBV29-1,9,SVDFLDTQY
TRBV30,14,AWSPGRGYSQETQY
TRBV18,14,ASSLFLAGVSGELF
TRBV11-3,10,ASSPTPFEQY
TRBV13,12,ASSLGGRNQPQH
TRBV7-8,14,ASSPGQGATIYGYT
TRBV6-1,11,ASRKDRAHEQY
TRBV5-1,11,ASSLDYQETQY
TRBV6-5,14,ASSYSSGAATGELF
TRBV7-2,13,ASSFSAGVPNEQF
TRBV6-6,11,ASRRDANYGYT
TRBV9,13,ASSVGVSGRNEQF
TRBV19,14,ASSTPRTGASGELF
TRBV5-5,12,ASSLDRGRGGYT
TRBV4-1,11,ASSQGMGEKLF
TRBV7-2,11,ASSRGGGETQY
TRBV28,12,ASKNQGAAQPQH
TRBV4-3,12,ASSPSGSFNEQF
TRBV9,11,ASSVGTARPLH
TRBV7-3,14,ASRGKQGSGANVLT
TRBV18,13,ASSPEQGPNTEAF
TRBV28,13,ATNAGASGANVLT
TRBV6-5,11,ASSYSRRTGYT
TRBV18,11,ASSADLQETQY
TRBV5-1,10,ASSVNTGELF
TRBV5-4,14,ASRKTGSNMATEAF
TRBV7-9,11,ASSLSSGFEQF
TRBV18,13,ASSPIQSSYNEQF
TRBV7-6,12,ASSRREGTDTQY
TRBV10-3,14,AISDQGLAGQYEQF
TRBV20-1,9,SAYNGDTQY
TRBV19,13,ASHWGSGSYNEQF
TRBV18,12,ASSRGQKTSPLH
TRBV5-1,13,ASSISGRAGGELF
TRBV6-1,12,ASSENWSGQPQH
TRBV29-1,11,SVRGRSTGELF
TRBV27,11,ASSWSLGDTIY
TRBV29-1,12,SVEDGTRFYEQY
TRBV27,12,ASSLHIGAGGYT
TRBV18,13,ASSPLAVDAYEQY
TRBV21-1,9,ATDRGRGYT
TRBV5-1,13,ASSFLGQDSYEQY